The source of this T cell receptor beta chain is a study of T cells in Graves' hyperthyroidism and ophthalmopathy. Looking at the study overall: The authors collected peripheral blood at initial diagnosis, before any treatment.

Study-level points and caveats: By a 13 V-J model, ophthalmopathy was set apart from stable hyperthyroidism.

The CDR3 has 14 amino acids. Germline assignment: CDR1 KGHDR and CDR2 SFDVKD. V was pared by 9 bases and J by 0 bases, with 8 bases between. Regions amplified from RNA transcripts were the TCR beta CDR3 regions. Carried out on the TCR CDR3, a first-round RT-PCR used the HTBI primer set. MiXCR, applied by TCRdb to the multiplex PCR reads, yields one record per CDR3 protein. The data hold 370,000 or so distinct CDR3 sequences, with around a sixth observed a single time. The sample holds a few counts of this clonotype. What it binds is not known. The study left out patients who had uncontrolled infection, other autoimmune disease, pregnancy or lactation. PBMCs were obtained from about 9 ml fresh peripheral blood.

The chain links TRBV24-1 to TRBJ2-6; D not certain. The clonotype comes from a woman younger than 30 with Graves' hyperthyroidism that later progressed to Graves' ophthalmopathy. The specimen was blood. Written as DNA, the CDR3 is TGTGCCACCGCGCAATCCTCTGGGGCCAACGTCCTGACTTTC. Its translation is CATAQSSGANVLTF.